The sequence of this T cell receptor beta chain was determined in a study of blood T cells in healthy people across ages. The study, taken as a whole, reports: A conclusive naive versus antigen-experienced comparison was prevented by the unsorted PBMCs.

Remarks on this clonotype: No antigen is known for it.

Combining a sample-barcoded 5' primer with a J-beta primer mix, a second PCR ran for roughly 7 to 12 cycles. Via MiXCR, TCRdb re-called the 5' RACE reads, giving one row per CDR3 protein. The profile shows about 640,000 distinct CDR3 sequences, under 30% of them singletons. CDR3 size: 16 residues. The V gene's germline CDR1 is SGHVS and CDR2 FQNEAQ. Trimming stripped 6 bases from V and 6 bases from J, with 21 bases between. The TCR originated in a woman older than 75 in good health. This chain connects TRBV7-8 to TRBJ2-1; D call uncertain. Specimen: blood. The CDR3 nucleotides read TGTGCCAGCAGTAGTATACGGGCTGGAAGCCTCAATGAGCAGTTCTTC. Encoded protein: CASSSIRAGSLNEQFF.